A single sample gave rise to the 30 T cell receptor beta chains below, sequenced in a study of blood T cell repertoires in COVID-19. The protocol was immunoSEQ multiplex PCR, while the TCRdb copy is restricted to in-frame clones and leaves out a portion. The repertoire has a few hundred thousand clones, just over 90% of them found once; the top ten carry just over 0.85%. Material: PBMCs or T cells enriched from blood (not recorded which). The receptor source for this set is a woman aged 40 to 50 who had been exposed to COVID-19.

This clone has just one count. The V gene is TRBV7-3, the J gene TRBJ2-1; 9 bases line up with TRBD2. V shed 1 base and J 6 bases; nucleotides not matched to a gene: 4. The length of the CDR3 is 15 residues. Germline-derived CDR1 and CDR2 are SGHTA and FQGTGA. CDR3 bases: TGTGCCAGCAGCTTAATGACTAGCGGTACCAATGAGCAGTTCTTC. It yields the protein CASSLMTSGTNEQFF.

The CDR3 nucleotides are TGTGCCAGCATTCAGGGGTTAAGGCAGCCCCAGCATTTT. Encoded protein: CASIQGLRQPQHF. The chain carries TRBV6-5 and TRBJ1-5; D is possibly TRBD1 (6 bases). With 7 bases removed from V and 7 bases from J, the gap between germline ends came to 14 bases. The CDR3 is made up of 13 amino acids. Germline values: CDR1 MNHEY, CDR2 SVGAGI.

This chain connects TRBV3-1 (or the pseudogene TRBV3-2) to TRBJ2-7; the D gene is possibly TRBD1 (6 bases). The CDR3 runs 15 residues. Between the trimmed V and J ends, which lost 0 bases and 4 bases, there was a span of 13 bases. CDR1 and CDR2 (germline): LGHDT, YNNKEL (reference sequence). CDR3 protein: CASSQEPGADYEQYF. DNA for the CDR3: TGTGCCAGCAGCCAAGAACCAGGGGCGGATTACGAGCAGTACTTC.

This chain links TRBV11-3 with TRBJ2-1; TRBD2 aligns across 13 bases. With V trimmed by 4 bases and J by 0 bases, 6 bases remained unmatched. In germline, CDR1 is SGHNT, CDR2 YENEEA. The CDR3 is 18 residues long. Here the CDR3 DNA reads TGTGCCAGCAGCTCGGGACTAGCGGGGACCTACTCCTACAATGAGCAGTTCTTC. Its translation: CASSSGLAGTYSYNEQFF. Drawing the rest from reference TRBV11-3 and TRBJ2-1, the complete variable domain is EAGVVQSPRYKIIEKKQPVAFWCNPISGHNTLYWYLQNLGQGPELLIRYENEEAVDDSQLPKDRFSAERLKGVDSTLKIQPAELGDSAVYLCASSSGLAGTYSYNEQFFGPGTRLTVL.

The J gene is TRBJ2-1, the V gene TRBV29-1; TRBD2 might be the D (5 bases). Per the germline V gene, CDR1 is SQVTM and CDR2 is ANQGSEA. Trimming removed 0 bases at V and 13 bases at J, with 13 bases between. The CDR3 consists of 12 residues. This CDR3 reads CSVEEFGVAQFF. For the CDR3, the DNA is TGCAGCGTTGAAGAATTCGGGGTAGCACAGTTCTTC.

CDR3 nucleotides: TGTGCCAGCAGCCGACTAAGTAGCACAGATACGCAGTATTTT. Translating it yields CASSRLSSTDTQYF. The chain combines TRBV7-8 with TRBJ2-3, with a tentative D call TRBD2 (5 bases). Germline CDR1 reads SGHVS; CDR2 reads FQNEAQ. V was cut by 5 bases and J by 0 bases, with 9 bases left in between. This CDR3 region has 14 residues.

This clone was detected only once. The rearrangement uses TRBV3-1 (or the pseudogene TRBV3-2) and TRBJ2-3, with 8 positions matching TRBD2. CDR1 LGHDT and CDR2 YNNKEL come from the germline V gene (reference sequence). This CDR3 is built from 15 residues. Losses at the gene ends were 3 bases for V and 2 bases for J; bases not matched to a gene: 4. The CDR3 bases are TGTGCCAGCAGCCAGCACGGGGGGGCCACAGATACGCAGTATTTT. The encoded protein is CASSQHGGATDTQYF.

The chain employs TRBV5-1 and TRBJ2-1; 10 bases are a match to TRBD2. The CDR3 covers 16 residues. Per germline, CDR1 SGHRS and CDR2 YFSETQ. V lost 5 bases to trimming and J lost 5 bases; unmatched junction nucleotides: 10. CDR3 in amino acids: CASSRASGGYNNEQFF. The CDR3 DNA follows: TGCGCCAGCAGTCGGGCTAGCGGGGGCTACAACAATGAGCAGTTCTTC.

The rearrangement links TRBV6-2 or TRBV6-3 to TRBJ2-3; TRBD1 matches at 7 bases. The germline gives CDR1 MNHEY, CDR2 SVGEGT. This CDR3 is built from 15 residues. The trim removed 0 bases at V and 4 bases at J, leaving 4 bases unmatched. In nucleotides, the CDR3 is TGTGCCAGCAGTTACTCCGCCCAGGGGGCAGATACGCAGTATTTT. Translated, it gives CASSYSAQGADTQYF.

The J gene is TRBJ2-3, the V gene TRBV5-6; no clear D. The CDR3 is made up of 13 amino acids. Trimming took off 0 bases at V and 5 bases at J, with 7 bases between the two ends. Germline V gene lookup returns CDR1 SGHDT and CDR2 YYEEEE. The CDR3 DNA is TGTGCCAGCAGCTTGGTGCAGATAGATACGCAGTATTTT. This codes for CASSLVQIDTQYF.

The V call is TRBV24-1, the J call TRBJ2-5; 8 nucleotides line up with TRBD2. CDR3 length: 15 amino acids. CDR1 and CDR2 (germline): KGHDR, SFDVKD. J lost 5 bases, V lost 3 bases, and 7 bases had no gene match. CDR3 sequence (DNA): TGTGCCACCAGTGATCCTATAGCGGGGTGGGAGACCCAGTACTTC. Translated, it gives CATSDPIAGWETQYF.

This chain joins TRBV5-4 and TRBJ2-7, with a tentative D call TRBD2 (6 bases). CDR1 and CDR2 from the germline V gene are SGHNT and YYREEE (reference sequence). The germline V and J ends were trimmed by 0 bases and 2 bases, with 12 bases remaining between them. The CDR3 contains 15 residues. CDR3 bases: TGTGCCAGCAGCTTGGGGGGACTTATACCCTACGAGCAGTACTTC. Residues: CASSLGGLIPYEQYF.

The J gene is TRBJ1-3, the V gene TRBV7-2; TRBD1 matches 8 bases. CDR3 length: 16 residues. Trimming removed 5 bases from V and 5 bases from J; junction bases left unmatched: 11. CDR1 and CDR2 (germline): SGHTA, FQGNSA. CDR3 sequence: CASSLSGQGVRNTIYF. In nucleotides, the CDR3 is TGTGCCAGCAGCCTTTCTGGACAGGGAGTACGAAACACCATATATTTT. The variable domain in full, with the rest retrieved from reference TRBV7-2 and TRBJ1-3, is GAGVSQSPSNKVTEKGKDVELRCDPISGHTALYWYRQSLGQGLEFLIYFQGNSAPDKSGLPSDRFSAERTGGSVSTLTIQRTQQEDSAVYLCASSLSGQGVRNTIYFGEGSWLTVV.

V is TRBV5-1 and J is TRBJ1-2, with 8 positions matching TRBD1. The CDR3 consists of 15 residues. Unmatched junction bases numbered 9, after V lost 4 bases and J lost 4 bases. Per the germline V gene, CDR1 is SGHRS and CDR2 is YFSETQ. The CDR3 loop reads CASSGQGLPTYGYTF. In nucleotides, the CDR3 is TGCGCCAGCAGCGGACAGGGACTCCCCACCTATGGCTACACCTTC.

V usage is TRBV5-8 and J usage is TRBJ2-3, with 10 bases lining up with TRBD2. V lost 2 bases, J lost 12 bases, and 3 bases stayed unmatched. The germline V gene has CDR1 SGHTS and CDR2 YDEGEE. This CDR3 contains 12 residues. This CDR3 is CASSFERGGQYF. The CDR3 bases are TGTGCCAGCAGCTTTGAGCGGGGGGGCCAGTATTTT.

The rearrangement uses TRBV6-5 and TRBJ1-4, with 10 bases lining up with TRBD1. The germline gives CDR1 MNHEY, CDR2 SVGAGI. Losses at the gene ends were 6 bases for V and 8 bases for J; bases not matched to a gene: 9. This CDR3 region has 15 residues. The CDR3: CASSPTGGFREKLFF. CDR3 DNA: TGTGCCAGCAGCCCGACAGGGGGCTTTCGAGAAAAACTGTTTTTT.

This chain uses TRBV11-3 with TRBJ1-2, with 8 bases fitting TRBD1. The CDR3 contains 15 residues. CDR1 is SGHNT, CDR2 YENEEA, per germline. With V trimmed by 3 bases and J by 2 bases, 5 bases remained unmatched. For the CDR3, the DNA is TGTGCCAGCAGCTTTATGGGACAGGTGAACTATGGCTACACCTTC. This sequence encodes CASSFMGQVNYGYTF.

The chain is built from TRBV25-1 and TRBJ1-3; no clear D gene. V lost 1 base, J lost 1 base, and 5 bases lay in between. Germline CDR1 reads MGHDK; CDR2 reads SYGVNS. The CDR3 length is 14 residues. CDR3 amino acids: CASSEWASGNTIYF. In DNA form, the CDR3 reads TGTGCCAGCAGTGAATGGGCTTCTGGAAACACCATATATTTT.

J is TRBJ1-2 and V is TRBV9; TRBD1 is a possible D gene (5 bases). Germline values: CDR1 SGDLS, CDR2 YYNGEE. The CDR3 runs to 15 residues. The V gene lost 4 bases and the J gene lost 2 bases, with 15 bases spanning the gap. The CDR3 coding sequence is TGTGCCAGCAGCCCTCCATGGGGGGGAAACTATGGCTACACCTTC. This translates into CASSPPWGGNYGYTF.

The DNA for the CDR3 is TGTGCCAGCAGCTTGACAAGACCGGGACAGTATAATTCACCCCTCCACTTT. This codes for CASSLTRPGQYNSPLHF. The chain couples TRBV7-6 to TRBJ1-6; TRBD1 matches 7 bases. CDR1 is SGHVS, CDR2 FNYEAQ, per germline. V shed 3 bases, J shed 4 bases, and the junction held 9 bases outside the gene matches. The CDR3 runs to 17 residues.

This chain uses TRBV7-2 with TRBJ2-7; the D gene is possibly TRBD2 (5 bases). Germline values: CDR1 SGHTA, CDR2 FQGNSA. This CDR3 has 14 residues. V was clipped by 5 bases and J by 3 bases, with 14 bases between them. CDR3 coding DNA: TGTGCCAGCAGCCCCTCCGGACTTAACTACGAGCAGTACTTC. Its protein product is CASSPSGLNYEQYF. The whole variable domain, filled in from reference TRBV7-2 and TRBJ2-7, reads GAGVSQSPSNKVTEKGKDVELRCDPISGHTALYWYRQSLGQGLEFLIYFQGNSAPDKSGLPSDRFSAERTGGSVSTLTIQRTQQEDSAVYLCASSPSGLNYEQYFGPGTRLTVT.

The chain is built from TRBV11-3 and TRBJ1-1; maybe TRBD1 (6 bases). Trimming removed 1 base from V and 5 bases from J, with 14 bases in between. The CDR3 extends over 15 amino acids. Germline CDR1 SGHNT, CDR2 YENEEA. In DNA form, the CDR3 reads TGTGCCAGCAGCTTAGGACAGGTTTCGAAAACTGAAGCTTTCTTT. Amino acid sequence: CASSLGQVSKTEAFF.

This chain uses TRBV7-2 with TRBJ1-1; no reliable D call. This CDR3 has 13 amino acids. V was trimmed by 2 bases and J by 5 bases, leaving 9 bases between them. Germline V gene lookup returns CDR1 SGHTA and CDR2 FQGNSA. The CDR3 is CASSLYPGTEAFF. In DNA, the CDR3 is TGTGCCAGCAGCTTATACCCGGGGACTGAAGCTTTCTTT.

This clone was observed a single time. J is TRBJ1-2 and V is TRBV6-5; D call uncertain. Deletions cut 4 bases from V and 2 bases from J, with 8 bases between. There are 13 residues in the CDR3. The germline gives CDR1 MNHEY, CDR2 SVGAGI. CDR3 region: CASSLVQNYGYTF. CDR3 sequence (DNA): TGTGCCAGCAGTTTGGTCCAGAACTATGGCTACACCTTC.

The chain employs TRBV4-1 and TRBJ1-1; 7 nucleotides agree with TRBD1. Germline trimming cut 1 base from V and 5 bases from J; bases unmatched to any gene: 16. Germline V gives CDR1 MGHRA, CDR2 YSYEKL. The CDR3 totals 18 residues. CDR3 nucleotide sequence: TGCGCCAGCAGCCAAGGGAGGGGGCGGGGGGCGCAGAGGACTGAAGCTTTCTTT. The encoded protein is CASSQGRGRGAQRTEAFF.

This chain connects TRBV27 to TRBJ1-1; no clear D. The CDR3 sequence is 12 residues long. V was shortened by 2 bases and J by 9 bases, with 10 bases between the two germline ends. The germline CDR1 and CDR2 sequences are MNHEY and SMNVEV (reference sequence). CDR3 in amino acids: CASSLVGRQAFF. CDR3 sequence (DNA): TGTGCCAGCAGTTTAGTAGGCAGGCAAGCTTTCTTT.

Here the CDR3 reads CSAFGQGSTDTQYF. CDR3 DNA: TGCAGCGCGTTCGGACAGGGAAGCACAGATACGCAGTATTTT. The V and J genes are TRBV29-1 and TRBJ2-3; the match to TRBD1 covers 8 bases. CDR1 is SQVTM and CDR2 is ANQGSEA in the germline V gene. With 7 bases clipped from V and 0 bases from J, the junction kept 6 bases outside the gene matches. CDR3 length: 14 amino acids.

The chain is built from TRBV7-6 and TRBJ2-3; 10 bases map to TRBD2. The V segment lost 2 bases and the J segment 2 bases; nucleotides outside the gene matches: 4. Germline V gene sequence: CDR1 SGHVS, CDR2 FNYEAQ. CDR3 length: 16 amino acids. The CDR3 here is CASSLTSGMVTDTQYF. CDR3 coding DNA: TGTGCCAGCAGCTTAACTAGCGGGATGGTCACAGATACGCAGTATTTT.

The chain couples TRBV5-4 to TRBJ2-1; D is perhaps TRBD2 (5 bases). V gave up 0 bases and J gave up 9 bases, with 13 bases separating them. This CDR3 is built from 14 residues. CDR1 is SGHNT and CDR2 is YYREEE in the germline V gene (reference sequence). The DNA for the CDR3 is TGTGCCAGCAGCTTGGGCGTAATCGGGATTGAGCAGTTCTTC. Its protein product is CASSLGVIGIEQFF.

As regards this clone: The junction departs from the called germline gene at one end, perhaps through a read error. CDR3 sequence reads: CASSRLAGGVNF. As DNA, the CDR3 is TGTGCCAGCAGTCGACTAGCGGGGGGAGTGAATTTT. This chain uses TRBV12-3 or TRBV12-4 with TRBJ2-3, with 13 bases identical to TRBD2. This CDR3 region has 12 residues.